A selection of T cell receptor beta chains follows, all from one sample in a study of blood T cells in healthy people across ages. A single record per CDR3 protein comes from TCRdb applying MiXCR to the 5' RACE reads. This repertoire shows over 750,000 distinct CDR3 sequences, more than 20% found once; its top ten account for more than 8.5%. Separately, the same data were catalogued under a study of T cells of mothers and their children.

Material: blood. The receptors come from a boy younger than 18 in good health. Each CDR3 is given with its conserved first and last residue. The D gene is left open where the match is weak. The size of a clone is reported for some rows only, either as once, few or many, or as a class for expanded clones.

clone_size: .; v_call: TRBV12-3/TRBV12-4; d_call: .; j_call: TRBJ2-7; cdr3_aa: CASTASEVSYEQYF; cdr3_nt: TGTGCCAGCACGGCTAGCGAAGTTTCCTACGAGCAGTACTTC
clone_size: .; v_call: TRBV5-6; d_call: .; j_call: TRBJ2-3; cdr3_aa: CASSFEGILFTDTQYF; cdr3_nt: TGTGCCAGCAGCTTTGAAGGGATATTGTTCACAGATACGCAGTATTTT
clone_size: few; v_call: TRBV6-4; d_call: .; j_call: TRBJ2-1; cdr3_aa: CASSERSYNEQFF; cdr3_nt: TGTGCCAGCAGTGAGCGCTCCTACAATGAGCAGTTCTTC
clone_size: .; v_call: TRBV20-1; d_call: TRBD1; j_call: TRBJ2-7; cdr3_aa: CSATGQGADEQYF; cdr3_nt: TGCAGTGCTACCGGACAGGGGGCCGACGAGCAGTACTTC
clone_size: .; v_call: TRBV9; d_call: .; j_call: TRBJ2-1; cdr3_aa: CASSIRGDNEQFF; cdr3_nt: TGTGCCAGCAGCATCCGAGGGGACAATGAGCAGTTCTTC
clone_size: .; v_call: TRBV4-3; d_call: TRBD2; j_call: TRBJ2-1; cdr3_aa: CASSQRSSGHGQFF; cdr3_nt: TGCGCCAGCAGCCAACGTTCTAGCGGGCACGGGCAGTTCTTC
clone_size: .; v_call: TRBV12-3/TRBV12-4; d_call: TRBD2; j_call: TRBJ2-3; cdr3_aa: CASSPSGGVPDTQYF; cdr3_nt: TGTGCCAGCAGTCCTAGCGGGGGGGTGCCAGATACGCAGTATTTT
clone_size: few; v_call: TRBV12-3/TRBV12-4; d_call: TRBD1; j_call: TRBJ2-5; cdr3_aa: CASSGWDRGVVETQYF; cdr3_nt: TGTGCCAGCAGTGGCTGGGACAGGGGGGTGGTAGAGACCCAGTACTTC
clone_size: .; v_call: TRBV6-1; d_call: .; j_call: TRBJ2-7; cdr3_aa: CASTRYQPAIKGPQVSYEQYF; cdr3_nt: TGTGCCAGCACTAGGTACCAACCAGCGATAAAGGGGCCCCAGGTCTCCTACGAGCAGTACTTC
clone_size: .; v_call: TRBV20-1; d_call: .; j_call: TRBJ2-7; cdr3_aa: CSAALGGYEQYF; cdr3_nt: TGCAGTGCTGCCCTAGGGGGCTACGAGCAGTACTTC
clone_size: many; v_call: TRBV20-1; d_call: .; j_call: TRBJ2-4; cdr3_aa: CSASLRGGIDIQYF; cdr3_nt: TGCAGTGCTAGTTTGAGGGGGGGCATAGACATTCAGTACTTC
clone_size: few; v_call: TRBV6-6; d_call: TRBD2; j_call: TRBJ2-5; cdr3_aa: CASTWGLALQETQYF; cdr3_nt: TGTGCCAGCACCTGGGGACTAGCGCTGCAAGAGACCCAGTACTTC
clone_size: .; v_call: TRBV12-3/TRBV12-4; d_call: .; j_call: TRBJ1-4; cdr3_aa: CASSLGRGRDEKLFF; cdr3_nt: TGTGCCAGCAGTCTGGGTCGTGGGAGGGATGAAAAACTGTTTTTT
clone_size: .; v_call: TRBV6-2/TRBV6-3; d_call: TRBD2; j_call: TRBJ2-1; cdr3_aa: CASSNQRGTYNEQFF; cdr3_nt: TGTGCCAGCAGTAACCAGCGGGGGACCTACAATGAGCAGTTCTTC
clone_size: once; v_call: TRBV24-1; d_call: TRBD1; j_call: TRBJ2-2; cdr3_aa: CATSDWTGGGGSAGELFF; cdr3_nt: TGTGCCACCAGTGATTGGACAGGGGGCGGAGGAAGCGCCGGGGAGCTGTTTTTT
clone_size: .; v_call: TRBV20-1; d_call: TRBD1; j_call: TRBJ1-2; cdr3_aa: CSASTPTGEYGYTF; cdr3_nt: TGCAGTGCTAGTACCCCGACAGGGGAATATGGCTACACCTTC
clone_size: .; v_call: TRBV29-1; d_call: .; j_call: TRBJ2-1; cdr3_aa: CSVPIPTGTEQFF; cdr3_nt: TGCAGCGTACCTATACCGACAGGCACTGAGCAGTTCTTC
clone_size: .; v_call: TRBV6-5; d_call: .; j_call: TRBJ2-1; cdr3_aa: CASSLDPLNEQFF; cdr3_nt: TGTGCCAGCAGCCTGGACCCCTTGAATGAGCAGTTCTTC
clone_size: .; v_call: TRBV18; d_call: .; j_call: TRBJ2-3; cdr3_aa: CASSPPVGWEVPSTDTQYF; cdr3_nt: TGTGCCAGCTCACCACCGGTTGGGTGGGAGGTACCAAGCACAGATACGCAGTATTTT
clone_size: .; v_call: TRBV21-1; d_call: .; j_call: TRBJ1-5; cdr3_aa: CASSNRNQPQHF; cdr3_nt: TGTGCCAGCAGCAACCGTAATCAGCCCCAGCATTTT
clone_size: .; v_call: TRBV29-1; d_call: TRBD1; j_call: TRBJ2-7; cdr3_aa: CTPSKTGIYEQYF; cdr3_nt: TGCACCCCTTCTAAGACAGGGATCTACGAGCAGTACTTC
clone_size: .; v_call: TRBV6-6; d_call: .; j_call: TRBJ2-2; cdr3_aa: CASSREWAATGELFF; cdr3_nt: TGTGCCAGCAGTCGAGAATGGGCGGCCACCGGGGAGCTGTTTTTT
clone_size: .; v_call: TRBV7-2; d_call: TRBD2; j_call: TRBJ2-5; cdr3_aa: CASSRSSSGIQETQYF; cdr3_nt: TGTGCCAGCAGCCGTTCGTCTAGCGGGATTCAAGAGACCCAGTACTTC
clone_size: .; v_call: TRBV20-1; d_call: TRBD1; j_call: TRBJ1-6; cdr3_aa: CSATEGAFYNSPLHF; cdr3_nt: TGCAGTGCTACCGAGGGGGCTTTCTATAATTCACCCCTCCACTTT
clone_size: .; v_call: TRBV7-2; d_call: TRBD2; j_call: TRBJ2-5; cdr3_aa: CASSLVVGLAQETQYF; cdr3_nt: TGTGCCAGCAGCTTAGTGGTAGGACTAGCACAAGAGACCCAGTACTTC
clone_size: few; v_call: TRBV6-1; d_call: .; j_call: TRBJ2-5; cdr3_aa: CASRPQLWGSQETQYF; cdr3_nt: TGTGCCAGCAGGCCCCAACTATGGGGGTCCCAAGAGACCCAGTACTTC
clone_size: .; v_call: TRBV12-3/TRBV12-4; d_call: .; j_call: TRBJ2-1; cdr3_aa: CASSPSNVEQFF; cdr3_nt: TGTGCCAGCAGCCCCTCGAACGTTGAGCAGTTCTTC
clone_size: few; v_call: TRBV29-1; d_call: .; j_call: TRBJ2-5; cdr3_aa: CSGEGVGQETQYF; cdr3_nt: TGCAGCGGGGAGGGGGTGGGCCAAGAGACCCAGTACTTC
clone_size: .; v_call: TRBV6-2/TRBV6-3; d_call: .; j_call: TRBJ2-3; cdr3_aa: CASSYGGLTDTQYF; cdr3_nt: TGTGCCAGCAGTTACGGAGGCCTGACAGATACGCAGTATTTT
clone_size: .; v_call: TRBV20-1; d_call: .; j_call: TRBJ1-4; cdr3_aa: CSALLGEKLFF; cdr3_nt: TGCAGTGCGCTATTGGGTGAAAAACTGTTTTTT
clone_size: .; v_call: TRBV10-3; d_call: .; j_call: TRBJ2-4; cdr3_aa: CAISEKGMENIQYF; cdr3_nt: TGTGCCATCAGTGAGAAGGGGATGGAGAACATTCAGTACTTC
clone_size: .; v_call: TRBV5-6; d_call: .; j_call: TRBJ1-2; cdr3_aa: CASSLGRENNYGYTF; cdr3_nt: TGTGCCAGCAGCTTGGGCAGGGAGAACAACTATGGCTACACCTTC
clone_size: few; v_call: TRBV5-5; d_call: .; j_call: TRBJ1-4; cdr3_aa: CASSFDAQGVGKLFF; cdr3_nt: TGTGCCAGCAGCTTTGATGCGCAAGGGGTTGGAAAACTGTTTTTT
clone_size: .; v_call: TRBV5-1; d_call: .; j_call: TRBJ2-1; cdr3_aa: CASSLLDSYNEQFF; cdr3_nt: TGCGCCAGCAGCTTACTGGATTCTTACAATGAGCAGTTCTTC
clone_size: .; v_call: TRBV20-1; d_call: TRBD2; j_call: TRBJ2-3; cdr3_aa: CSAIPGTRDPDTQYF; cdr3_nt: TGCAGTGCCATACCCGGGACTAGAGATCCAGATACGCAGTATTTT
clone_size: once; v_call: TRBV10-3; d_call: TRBD2; j_call: TRBJ2-5; cdr3_aa: CAISEPQGGGTQETQYF; cdr3_nt: TGTGCCATCAGTGAGCCCCAGGGCGGGGGAACCCAAGAGACCCAGTACTTC
clone_size: .; v_call: TRBV4-2; d_call: .; j_call: TRBJ2-2; cdr3_aa: CASSQGTGPDAGELFF; cdr3_nt: TGTGCCAGCAGCCAAGGTACCGGACCGGACGCCGGGGAGCTGTTTTTT